The 21 T cell receptor beta chains given below trace back to one sample, sequenced in a study of T cells in Graves' hyperthyroidism and ophthalmopathy. Amplification of TCR beta CDR3 regions was performed using RNA transcripts as template. HTBI primers drove first-round RT-PCR of the TCR CDR3. Each CDR3 protein gets one entry after TCRdb re-called the multiplex PCR reads with MiXCR. The sample consists of hundreds of thousands of distinct CDR3 sequences, roughly 21% of them appearing once. The specimen sequenced was blood. These receptor sequences come from a man aged 35 to 55 with Graves' ophthalmopathy.

This clonotype was seen more than once but under ten times. The rearrangement links TRBV12-3 or TRBV12-4 to TRBJ2-7; possibly TRBD1 for D (6 bases). The CDR3 is 13 residues long. V was trimmed by 6 bases and J by 2 bases, leaving 11 bases between them. CDR3 sequence (DNA): TGTGCCAGCAGCTGGGGACATCCCTACGAGCAGTACTTC. It yields the protein CASSWGHPYEQYF.

The chain has TRBV6-5 and TRBJ2-5; 9 nucleotides align to TRBD2. The CDR3 consists of 15 residues. The V gene end was trimmed by 4 bases and the J gene end by 4 bases; junction bases not matched to a gene: 7. From germline, CDR1 is MNHEY and CDR2 SVGAGI. The CDR3 is CASSSPVAGAETQYF. DNA of the CDR3: TGTGCCAGCAGTTCCCCCGTAGCGGGAGCAGAGACCCAGTACTTC.

This clonotype appeared many times. The J gene is TRBJ2-2, the V gene TRBV2; 9 nucleotides agree with TRBD1. The CDR3 is 15 residues long. J lost 1 base, V lost 6 bases, and 3 bases had no gene match. Germline lookup yields CDR1 SNHLY and CDR2 FYNNEI. The CDR3 is CASRGDRVNTGELFF. CDR3 DNA: TGTGCCAGCAGGGGGGACAGGGTGAACACCGGGGAGCTGTTTTTT.

This clonotype was found a few times. The V gene is TRBV28, the J gene TRBJ2-1; D tentatively reads TRBD1 or TRBD2 (7 bases each). Germline loops: CDR1 MDHEN, CDR2 SYDVKM. The germline V and J ends were trimmed by 2 bases and 13 bases, with 15 bases remaining between them. The CDR3 has 13 amino acids. CDR3 DNA: TGTGCCAGCAGTTTACGGAGGGAGGGGGCACAGTTCTTC. Amino acids: CASSLRREGAQFF.

This clonotype was counted a few times. The chain carries TRBV24-1 and TRBJ1-5; D ambiguous. V lost 4 bases and J lost 7, with 13 bases in between. CDR3 length: 14 residues. The V gene's germline CDR1 is KGHDR and CDR2 SFDVKD. CDR3 in amino acids: CATSDHEVGQPQHF. The CDR3 coding sequence is TGTGCCACCAGTGACCACGAGGTAGGCCAGCCCCAGCATTTT.

V usage is TRBV27 and J usage is TRBJ2-5; D is possibly TRBD2 (6 bases). V lost 10 bases and J 7 bases, leaving 13 bases between the germline ends. The length of the CDR3 is 11 residues. Germline CDR1 and CDR2: MNHEY and SMNVEV (reference sequence). The DNA of the CDR3 is TGTGCCACCTCGGACGGGGGGACCCAGTACTTC. This sequence encodes CATSDGGTQYF.

Many counts were recorded for this clonotype. This chain uses TRBV7-2 with TRBJ2-1; TRBD2 might be the D (7 bases). CDR3 length: 15 residues. Looked up from germline, CDR1 is SGHTA and CDR2 is FQGNSA. Trimming took off 2 bases at V and 6 bases at J, with 14 bases between the two ends. For the CDR3, the DNA is TGTGCCAGCAGCTTACTTACCGGGGGGCGCAATGAGCAGTTCTTC. Its protein product is CASSLLTGGRNEQFF.

This clonotype has at least ten counts. The CDR3 region is CASSLEGAYGYTF. The CDR3 region has the DNA TGTGCCAGCAGTTTAGAGGGGGCTTATGGCTACACCTTC. This rearrangement joins TRBV28 to TRBJ1-2, with TRBD1 matching 7 bases. J was trimmed by 5 bases and V by 2 bases; bases with no gene match: 2. This CDR3 comprises 13 residues. Germline CDR1 reads MDHEN; CDR2 reads SYDVKM.

The rearrangement links TRBV20-1 to TRBJ1-1; 8 nucleotides line up with TRBD1. Losses at the gene ends were 1 base for V and 6 bases for J; bases not matched to a gene: 10. CDR1 is DFQATT, CDR2 SNEGSKA, per germline (reference sequence). The CDR3 contains 15 residues. This CDR3 is CSARAGGGPRAEAFF. The CDR3 DNA sequence: TGCAGTGCTAGAGCAGGGGGCGGGCCCCGTGCTGAAGCTTTCTTT.

A single count supports this clonotype. The chain is built from TRBV10-3 and TRBJ2-2, with 8 bases identical to TRBD1. The ends lost 9 bases at V and 1 base at J; junction bases unmatched: 4. This CDR3 has 14 residues. CDR1 ENHRY and CDR2 SYGVKD come from the germline V gene. The CDR3 DNA follows: TGTGCCATTGGTGGGACAGGGAACACCGGGGAGCTGTTTTTT. Amino acids: CAIGGTGNTGELFF.

The chain employs TRBV20-1 and TRBJ1-5; unclear D gene. The CDR3 spans 15 residues. V was trimmed by 0 bases and J by 4 bases, leaving 13 bases between them. Germline loops: CDR1 DFQATT, CDR2 SNEGSKA (reference sequence). The DNA of the CDR3 is TGCAGTGCTAGAGAGATTGGGAGGAGTAATCAGCCCCAGCATTTT. Protein: CSAREIGRSNQPQHF.

This clonotype was counted a few times. This rearrangement joins TRBV12-3 or TRBV12-4 to TRBJ2-3, with TRBD2 matching over 12 bases. Germline trimming cut 6 bases from V and 3 bases from J; bases unmatched to any gene: 7. The CDR3 runs 16 residues. The CDR3 DNA reads TGTGCCAGCAGGCGCGTACTAGCGGGAGGTACAGATACGCAGTATTTT. Translation gives CASRRVLAGGTDTQYF.

The genes are TRBV6-1 and TRBJ2-7; D call uncertain. The CDR3 runs to 14 residues. Trimming left V 4 bases short and J 0 bases short, with 10 bases between. Germline-derived CDR1 and CDR2 are MNHNS and SASEGT. DNA of the CDR3: TGTGCCAGCAGTGCTACTTCTAGCTCCTACGAGCAGTACTTC. Its translation: CASSATSSSYEQYF.

This rearrangement joins TRBV2 to TRBJ1-1, with 10 positions matching TRBD1. CDR3 length: 16 residues. The V gene end was trimmed by 7 bases and the J gene end by 2 bases; junction bases not matched to a gene: 10. The germline gives CDR1 SNHLY, CDR2 FYNNEI. CDR3: CASTTPGQGYNTEAFF. CDR3 sequence (DNA): TGTGCCAGCACCACGCCGGGACAGGGGTACAACACTGAAGCTTTCTTT.

This clonotype was seen more than once but under ten times. The chain carries TRBV7-6 and TRBJ2-1; D might be TRBD2 (5 bases). V lost 5 bases to trimming and J lost 6 bases, with 14 bases between them. This CDR3 has 14 amino acids. The germline V gene encodes CDR1 SGHVS and CDR2 FNYEAQ. CDR3 loop: CASSRATGVNEQFF. The DNA of the CDR3 is TGTGCCAGCAGCCGAGCGACCGGGGTCAATGAGCAGTTCTTC.

The chain's CDR3 is CASSSDRAPQPQHF. The CDR3 region has the DNA TGTGCCAGCAGCTCCGACCGGGCCCCTCAGCCCCAGCATTTT. This chain links TRBV6-2 or TRBV6-3 with TRBJ1-5; D is ambiguous. Trimming shortened V by 6 bases and J by 6 bases, and 15 bases separated the two germline ends. Germline CDR1 MNHEY, CDR2 SVGEGT. The CDR3 runs to 14 residues.

The table lists this clonotype with a few counts. V and J are TRBV20-1 and TRBJ1-6; TRBD1 matches at 9 bases. The germline CDR1 and CDR2 sequences are DFQATT and SNEGSKA (reference sequence). V shed 1 base and J 8 bases; nucleotides not matched to a gene: 6. The CDR3 sequence is 15 residues long. In DNA, the CDR3 is TGCAGTGCTAGAGTTAATACAGGGGGCTATTCACCCCTCCACTTT. Translation: CSARVNTGGYSPLHF.

The sample holds a few counts of this clonotype. The genes are TRBV29-1 and TRBJ2-7, with 9 bases that match TRBD2. This CDR3 is built from 16 residues. In germline, CDR1 is SQVTM, CDR2 ANQGSEA. With V trimmed by 3 bases and J by 0 bases, 9 bases remained unmatched. CDR3 DNA: TGCAGCGTTGAGGGCGAAGCGGGGGGCAACTCCTACGAGCAGTACTTC. Its protein product is CSVEGEAGGNSYEQYF.

The sample holds a few counts of this clonotype. The V and J genes are TRBV24-1 and TRBJ1-5; a weak D match, TRBD1 (5 bases). Trimming removed 8 bases from V and 7 bases from J, with 14 bases in between. CDR3 length equals 13 residues. The germline gives CDR1 KGHDR, CDR2 SFDVKD. CDR3 DNA sequence: TGTGCCACCAAGGGCGGGGCTGAACAGCCCCAGCATTTT. The encoded protein is CATKGGAEQPQHF.

This clonotype was picked up many times. The V and J genes are TRBV28 and TRBJ2-7, with a possible D match to TRBD2 (6 bases). Germline loops: CDR1 MDHEN, CDR2 SYDVKM. The V gene lost 3 bases and the J gene lost 2 bases, with 11 bases spanning the gap. The length of the CDR3 is 14 residues. The CDR3 spells CASSFSSGAYEQYF. The CDR3 bases are TGTGCCAGCAGTTTTTCCTCGGGGGCCTACGAGCAGTACTTC.

Note on this clonotype: A much larger clone is a single base away; this may be a read error. As DNA, the CDR3 is TGTGCCAGCAGCGCCCCTGGGACCCAGTGCTTC. It translates to CASSAPGTQCF. The chain uses TRBV7-3 and TRBJ2-5; D assignment may be TRBD1 or TRBD2 (5 bases each). The CDR3 has 11 amino acids. Germline V gene lookup returns CDR1 SGHTA and CDR2 FQGTGA.